This T cell receptor (beta chain) was recovered during a study of T cell responses to AZD1222 COVID-19 vaccine. Worth noting for this clone: Its antigen remains unidentified.

The method was immunoSEQ multiplex PCR; TCRdb's version includes in-frame clones alone and lacks a portion of them. The sample has roughly 100,000 clones, over 80% seen once; the top ten hold about 5%. General study points: White British donors predominated, females outnumbered males, and clonal diversity was possibly underestimated. Only six people who got AZD1222 tested seropositive at baseline. None of the repertoires were sampled until the peak T cell response had passed.

The CDR3 is 12 amino acids. V lost 5 bases, J lost 4 bases, and 9 bases lay in between. The germline V gene encodes CDR1 SGHAT and CDR2 FQNNGV. Source: peripheral blood, taken on day 0 of AZD1222 vaccination. The TCR was taken from an adult in good health. The rearrangement joins TRBV11-2 to TRBJ2-7; no clear D. CDR3 sequence: CASSRLSYEQYF. For the CDR3, the DNA is TGTGCCAGCAGCCGCCTGTCATACGAGCAGTACTTC.